The rows below give T cell receptor beta chains drawn from one sample of a study of blood T cell repertoires in COVID-19. Sequenced by immunoSEQ multiplex PCR; TCRdb stores in-frame clones only, minus some. The sample records tens of thousands of clones, 75% to 90% being singletons. Sequenced input: peripheral blood. These receptors all stem from a woman older than 75 with acute or convalescent COVID-19. Each CDR3 is given with its conserved first and last residue. Clone size is shown for a subset of rows, as once, few, many or a class of expanded clone.

>TRBJ2-3|-|TRBV7-2
CASGRAREGTDTQYF
>TRBJ2-3|-|TRBV6-5
CASSFDRGRIPDTQYF
>TRBJ1-3|-|TRBV11-2
CASSLGAHPGNTIYF
>TRBJ1-2|few|TRBV19
CASSNTGNHGYTF
>TRBJ2-1|-|TRBV29-1
CSVKSGGNNEQFF
>TRBJ1-4|-|TRBV19
CASSTPQGVREKLFF
>TRBJ2-3|once|TRBV7-2
CASSHLFAQGFTDTQYF
>TRBJ2-7|-|TRBV18
CASSPQTGGSYF
>TRBJ2-7|-|TRBV5-1
CASSWGSGVSYEQYF
>TRBJ2-7|once|TRBV7-2
CASSLSRGSSYEQYF
>TRBJ1-5|-|TRBV5-4
CASSLQGGNQPQHF
>TRBJ2-5|-|TRBV6-4
CASMPPRVQETQYF
>TRBJ2-1|-|TRBV9
CASSVTGKLLFF
>TRBJ1-6|once|TRBV19
CASRIQGNSPLHF
>TRBJ1-1|-|TRBV6-2/TRBV6-3
CASSSRTGGGEAFF
>TRBJ2-1|-|TRBV29-1
CSVTPGYNEQFF
>TRBJ2-5|-|TRBV5-1
CASVTSGNPGETQYF
>TRBJ2-4|-|TRBV7-8
CASSLAGSSGALAKNIQYF
>TRBJ1-2|-|TRBV19
CASGFTGSLNYGYTF
>TRBJ2-3|-|TRBV5-1
CASSLQDIRTDTQYF
>TRBJ2-1|-|TRBV5-1
CASSPGGGVNNEQFF
>TRBJ2-2|-|TRBV5-1
CASSWSGGRNTGELFF
>TRBJ2-6|-|TRBV10-3
CAISEVNPGSGANVLTF
>TRBJ1-3|-|TRBV7-9
CASSLKGGGNTIYF